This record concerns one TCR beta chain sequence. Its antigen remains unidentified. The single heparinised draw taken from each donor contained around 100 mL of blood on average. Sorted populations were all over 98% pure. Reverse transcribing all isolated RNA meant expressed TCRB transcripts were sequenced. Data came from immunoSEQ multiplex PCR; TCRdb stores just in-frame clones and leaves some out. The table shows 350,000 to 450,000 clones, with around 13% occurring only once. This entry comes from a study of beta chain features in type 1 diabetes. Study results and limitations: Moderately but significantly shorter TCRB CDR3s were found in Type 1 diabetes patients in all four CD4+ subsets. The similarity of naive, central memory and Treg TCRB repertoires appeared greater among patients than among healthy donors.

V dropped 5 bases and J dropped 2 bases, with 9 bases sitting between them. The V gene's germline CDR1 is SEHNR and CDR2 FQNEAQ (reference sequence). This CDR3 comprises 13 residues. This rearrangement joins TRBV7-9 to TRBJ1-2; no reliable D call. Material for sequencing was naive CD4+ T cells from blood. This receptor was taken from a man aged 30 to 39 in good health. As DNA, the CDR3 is TGTGCCAGCAGCGTAGGGAACAACTATGGCTACACCTTC. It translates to CASSVGNNYGYTF.